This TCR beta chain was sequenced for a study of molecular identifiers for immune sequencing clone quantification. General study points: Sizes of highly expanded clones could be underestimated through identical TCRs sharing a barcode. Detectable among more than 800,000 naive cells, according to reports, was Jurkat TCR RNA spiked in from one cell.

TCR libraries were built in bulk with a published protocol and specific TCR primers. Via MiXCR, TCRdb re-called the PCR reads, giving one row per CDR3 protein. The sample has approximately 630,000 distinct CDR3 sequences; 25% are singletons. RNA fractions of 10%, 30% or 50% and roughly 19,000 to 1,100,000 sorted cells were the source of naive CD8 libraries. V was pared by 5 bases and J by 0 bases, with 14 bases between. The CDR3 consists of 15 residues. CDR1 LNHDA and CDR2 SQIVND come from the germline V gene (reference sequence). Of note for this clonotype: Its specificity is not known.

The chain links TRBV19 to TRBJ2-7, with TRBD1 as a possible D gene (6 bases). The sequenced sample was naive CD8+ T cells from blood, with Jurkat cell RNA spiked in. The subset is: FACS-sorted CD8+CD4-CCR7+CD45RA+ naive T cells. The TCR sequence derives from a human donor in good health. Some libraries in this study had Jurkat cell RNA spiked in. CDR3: CASSPAHRASYEQYF. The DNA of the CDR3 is TGTGCCAGTAGTCCCGCGCACAGGGCCTCCTACGAGCAGTACTTC.